This record concerns one TCR beta chain sequence. What it recognizes is unknown. Germline is not matched at one junction end, which may reflect a read error. The V gene's germline CDR1 is SSHAT and CDR2 FNYEAQ (reference sequence). The CDR3 sequence is 17 residues long. Repertoires were generated with immunoSEQ multiplex PCR, while TCRdb's copy carries only in-frame clones and drops some. This sample has 140,000 to 150,000 clones; about 89% occur once, and the top ten carry about 7.5%. This entry comes from a study of T cell responses to AZD1222 COVID-19 vaccine. Whole-study results and caveats: Following two doses of AZD1222, Spike-specific TCR breadth and depth rose.

Specimen: peripheral blood, collected 28 days after the second dose of the MenACWY control vaccine. The receptor was derived from an adult who received the MenACWY meningococcal vaccine as a control. The V call is TRBV7-7, the J call TRBJ2-3, with D maybe TRBD2 (7 bases). The CDR3 DNA reads TGTGCTAGCAGCTTAGGCCTTGGGGGGGCTGGCACAGATACGCAGTATTTT. Translating it yields CASSLGLGGAGTDTQYF.